This TCR beta chain was documented in a study of CD8 T cells in ankylosing spondylitis. This CDR3 contains 15 residues. Germline assignment: CDR1 SEHNR and CDR2 FQNEAQ (reference sequence). Trimming took 5 bases from V and 6 from J; bases not matched to a gene: 7. Each TCR beta library was made by quantitative 5'-RACE that incorporated molecular barcodes. MiXCR was run by TCRdb on the 5' RACE reads, yielding one entry per CDR3 protein. The sample holds 200,000 to 300,000 distinct CDR3 sequences, 8% to 9.5% seen once. The sample taken for sequencing was blood, either unsorted or a sorted T cell fraction (not recorded which). This sequence originates from a male donor with ankylosing spondylitis or in good health (not recorded which). The chain has TRBV7-9 and TRBJ2-4, with 10 bases matching TRBD1. In nucleotides, the CDR3 is TGTGCCAGCAGCGCTACGGGACAGGGGACAAACATTCAGTACTTC. This encodes CASSATGQGTNIQYF.